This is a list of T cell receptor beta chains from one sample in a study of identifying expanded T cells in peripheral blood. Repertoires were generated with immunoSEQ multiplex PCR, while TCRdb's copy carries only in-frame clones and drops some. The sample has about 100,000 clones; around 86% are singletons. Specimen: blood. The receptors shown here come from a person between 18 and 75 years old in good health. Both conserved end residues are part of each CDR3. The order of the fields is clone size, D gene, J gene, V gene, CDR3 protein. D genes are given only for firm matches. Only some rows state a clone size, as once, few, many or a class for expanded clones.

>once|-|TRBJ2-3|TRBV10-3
CAATPGRARTDTQYF
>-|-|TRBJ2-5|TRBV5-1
CASSFSELPQYF
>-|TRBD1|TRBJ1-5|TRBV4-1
CASSHQAGTGYSNQPQHF
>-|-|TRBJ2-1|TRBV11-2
CASSLAAGFYNEQFF
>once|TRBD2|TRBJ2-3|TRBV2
CASSGLAGTDTQYF
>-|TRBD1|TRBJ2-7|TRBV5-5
CASRPGTGGSVGYEQYF
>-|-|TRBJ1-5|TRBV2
CASSGLHSNQPQHF
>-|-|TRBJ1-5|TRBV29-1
CSVQATSNQPQHF
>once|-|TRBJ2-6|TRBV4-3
CASSQVGYSGANVLTF
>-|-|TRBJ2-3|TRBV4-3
CASSQSEGNTQYF
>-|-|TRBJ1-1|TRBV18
CASSPYKDSNTEAFF
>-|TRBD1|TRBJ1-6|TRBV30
CAWMFPSGGTNSPLHF
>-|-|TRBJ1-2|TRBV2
CASTDGGRGYTF
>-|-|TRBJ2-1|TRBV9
CASSVGGGSFGNNEQFF
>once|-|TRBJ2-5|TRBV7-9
CASSLLRDNKETQYF
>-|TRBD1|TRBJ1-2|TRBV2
CASSDQGTAYGYTF
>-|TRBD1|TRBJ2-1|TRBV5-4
CASSTEGDSYNEQFF
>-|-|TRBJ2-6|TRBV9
CASSEGQTSGANVLTF
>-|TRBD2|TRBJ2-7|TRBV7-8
CASSFASGGSYEQYF
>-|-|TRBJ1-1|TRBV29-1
CSVEDPGVDTEAFF
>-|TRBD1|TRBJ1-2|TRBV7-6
CASSQGDPYGYTF
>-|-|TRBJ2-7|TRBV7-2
CASSLLRYEQYF
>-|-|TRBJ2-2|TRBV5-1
CASSLGREGTGELFF
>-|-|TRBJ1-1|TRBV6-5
CASSSWRGANTEAFF
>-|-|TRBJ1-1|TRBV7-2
CASSLGGRGMNTEAFF
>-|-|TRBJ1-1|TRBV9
CASSGPLNTEAFF
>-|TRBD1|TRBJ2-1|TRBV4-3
CASSQLTGNEQFF
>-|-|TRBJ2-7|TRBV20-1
CSASKNYEQYF
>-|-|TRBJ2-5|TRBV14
CASSGGQTHFGTQYF
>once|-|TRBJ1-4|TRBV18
CASSPKADIGEKLFF